This passage covers 18 T cell receptor beta chains from one sample sequenced in a study of blood T cell repertoires in COVID-19. Produced via immunoSEQ multiplex PCR; TCRdb's table is partial and in-frame only. The sample records around 250,000 clones, around 86% being singletons. Sequenced material: peripheral blood. These receptors all come from a man under 40 who had recovered from COVID-19.

The V and J genes are TRBV29-1 and TRBJ1-5, with 9 bases aligning to TRBD1. Germline V CDR1 and CDR2: SQVTM, ANQGSEA. The length of the CDR3 is 14 residues. V was clipped by 3 bases and J by 4 bases; unmatched bases: 4. The CDR3 coding sequence is TGCAGCGTTGAGGGGGACAGGGAGAATCAGCCCCAGCATTTT. As protein: CSVEGDRENQPQHF. The full variable domain, in which reference TRBV29-1 and TRBJ1-5 provide the parts outside the CDR3, is SAVISQKPSRDICQRGTSLTIQCQVDSQVTMMFWYRQQPGQSLTLIATANQGSEATYESGFVIDKFPISRPNLTFSTLTVSNMSPEDSSIYLCSVEGDRENQPQHFGDGTRLSIL.

The V and J genes are TRBV6-5 and TRBJ2-5; a possible D gene is TRBD2 (6 bases). This CDR3 contains 14 residues. Trimming removed 0 bases from V and 5 bases from J, with 10 bases in between. CDR1 is MNHEY and CDR2 is SVGAGI in the germline V gene. DNA of the CDR3: TGTGCCAGCAGTTACTCTTCGGGGGTGGAGACCCAGTACTTC. It yields the protein CASSYSSGVETQYF.

The DNA for the CDR3 is TGTGCCAGCAGCACAGGGGGCTCCCGACCCCTCCACTTT. Residues: CASSTGGSRPLHF. The rearrangement joins TRBV12-3 or TRBV12-4 to TRBJ1-6, with 9 bases lining up with TRBD1. V lost 6 bases, J lost 12 bases, and 6 bases stayed unmatched. The CDR3 covers 13 residues.

V usage is TRBV11-2 and J usage is TRBJ1-1; D ambiguous. CDR3 length equals 14 residues. Germline values: CDR1 SGHAT, CDR2 FQNNGV. V was trimmed by 1 base and J by 4 bases, leaving 10 bases between them. CDR3 protein: CASSLVGVTTEAFF. The DNA for the CDR3 is TGTGCCAGCAGCTTAGTAGGAGTTACCACTGAAGCTTTCTTT.

The chain recombines TRBV12-3 or TRBV12-4 with TRBJ1-2; 9 bases line up with TRBD1. CDR3 length: 13 residues. J lost 2 bases, V lost 7 bases, and 2 bases had no gene match. In DNA form, the CDR3 reads TGTGCCAGCACCGGACAGGGGAACTATGGCTACACCTTC. Protein sequence: CASTGQGNYGYTF.

This chain joins TRBV5-1 and TRBJ2-7; TRBD2 is a possible D gene (5 bases). The CDR3 runs 15 residues. Trimming shortened V by 0 bases and J by 2 bases, and 12 bases separated the two germline ends. Looked up from germline, CDR1 is SGHRS and CDR2 is YFSETQ. CDR3 DNA: TGCGCCAGCAGCTTGGATGGGTCGGGAACCTACGAGCAGTACTTC. This sequence encodes CASSLDGSGTYEQYF.

V gene TRBV4-2 combines with J gene TRBJ2-1; perhaps TRBD1 as D (5 bases). In germline, CDR1 is LGHNA, CDR2 YNFKEQ. V lost 4 bases to trimming and J lost 10 bases, with 17 bases between them. CDR3 length equals 14 residues. CDR3 sequence reads: CASSPRASSGEQFF. CDR3 nucleotides: TGTGCCAGCAGCCCACGGGCGAGTTCAGGGGAGCAGTTCTTC.

Notes on this clone: The junction shows a germline mismatch at one end, possibly a read error. The V call is TRBV11-2, the J call TRBJ2-4; the D gene is possibly TRBD2 (5 bases). Germline-derived CDR1 and CDR2 are SGHAT and FQNNGV. This CDR3 has 12 amino acids. CDR3 DNA: TGTGCCAGCAGCTTACCAGGAGGTCCACTCCACTTC. Its protein is CASSLPGGPLHF.

This clone has only one observation. For the CDR3, the DNA is TGTGCCAGCAGCGACCCTGGCGGTCGGGGAAACGCCGGGGAGCTGTTTTTT. This encodes CASSDPGGRGNAGELFF. The chain is built from TRBV7-8 and TRBJ2-2, with a possible D match to TRBD2 (5 bases). The germline V gene has CDR1 SGHVS and CDR2 FQNEAQ. Trimming took 5 bases from V and 6 from J, leaving 22 bases between them. This CDR3 spans 17 amino acids. The variable domain in full, completed from reference TRBV7-8 and TRBJ2-2, reads GAGVSQSPRYKVAKRGQDVALRCDPISGHVSLFWYQQALGQGPEFLTYFQNEAQLDKSGLPSDRFFAERPEGSVSTLKIQRTQQEDSAVYLCASSDPGGRGNAGELFFGEGSRLTVL.

This clone was seen a handful of times. The V call is TRBV5-4, the J call TRBJ1-6; D may be TRBD1 (5 bases). This CDR3 comprises 15 residues. Looked up from germline, CDR1 is SGHNT and CDR2 is YYREEE (reference sequence). V was pared by 0 bases and J by 5 bases, with 9 bases between. CDR3 sequence reads: CASSLGRANNSPLHF. The CDR3 DNA is TGTGCCAGCAGCTTGGGCAGGGCCAATAATTCACCCCTCCACTTT.

The chain combines TRBV7-2 with TRBJ1-4, with D possibly matching TRBD1 (5 bases). The V gene lost 1 base and the J gene lost 6 bases, with 12 bases spanning the gap. CDR3 length: 15 amino acids. Germline V gene lookup returns CDR1 SGHTA and CDR2 FQGNSA. The CDR3 loop is CASSLVRGRDEKLFF. Written as DNA, the CDR3 is TGTGCCAGCAGCTTAGTAAGGGGCCGGGATGAAAAACTGTTTTTT.

J is TRBJ2-3 and V is TRBV7-9; D is perhaps TRBD2 (5 bases). Germline values: CDR1 SEHNR, CDR2 FQNEAQ (reference sequence). The V and J ends lost 1 base and 5 bases respectively, with 7 bases between them. This CDR3 spans 13 amino acids. The CDR3 here is CASSLDGGDTQYF. The DNA of the CDR3 is TGTGCCAGCAGCTTAGACGGAGGAGATACGCAGTATTTT.

The chain recombines TRBV6-5 with TRBJ1-5; possible D gene TRBD1, 5 bases. The germline gives CDR1 MNHEY, CDR2 SVGAGI. Trimming took 10 bases from V and 0 from J, leaving 13 bases between them. The CDR3 length is 14 residues. CDR3: CAIHWGGSNQPQHF. CDR3 DNA sequence: TGTGCCATCCATTGGGGGGGTAGCAATCAGCCCCAGCATTTT.

This sequence joins TRBV7-2 and TRBJ1-2; 7 positions agree with TRBD1. The CDR3 length is 13 residues. Germline lookup yields CDR1 SGHTA and CDR2 FQGNSA. The trim removed 5 bases at V and 7 bases at J, leaving 7 bases unmatched. CDR3 region: CASSPDRVGGYTF. The CDR3, as DNA: TGTGCCAGCAGCCCCGACAGGGTCGGTGGCTACACCTTC.

In its sample, this clone was seen a few times. This chain uses TRBV19 with TRBJ2-7; tentative D call: TRBD1 (6 bases). There are 17 residues in the CDR3. Germline CDR1 LNHDA, CDR2 SQIVND (reference sequence). Between the trimmed V and J ends, which lost 6 bases and 2 bases, there was a span of 23 bases. The CDR3 loop is CASSQGTTRRIPYEQYF. The CDR3 coding sequence is TGTGCCAGTAGCCAGGGGACCACCCGCAGAATACCCTACGAGCAGTACTTC. Complete variable domain (other parts from reference TRBV19 and TRBJ2-7): DGGITQSPKYLFRKEGQNVTLSCEQNLNHDAMYWYRQDPGQGLRLIYYSQIVNDFQKGDIAEGYSVSREKKESFPLTVTSAQKNPTAFYLCASSQGTTRRIPYEQYFGPGTRLTVT.

The rearrangement uses TRBV29-1 and TRBJ2-1; TRBD2 matches at 7 bases. The CDR3 loop spans 11 amino acids. The V and J ends lost 4 bases and 7 bases, in that order; junction bases with no gene match: 1. Germline V gives CDR1 SQVTM, CDR2 ANQGSEA. CDR3 protein: CSVGRGNEQFF. The CDR3 DNA reads TGCAGCGTTGGGCGGGGGAATGAGCAGTTCTTC.

The chain has TRBV19 and TRBJ2-7; 13 nucleotides line up with TRBD2. The junction had 8 bases not matched to a gene; V was cut back by 5 bases and J by 4 bases. CDR1 is LNHDA and CDR2 is SQIVND in the germline V gene (reference sequence). CDR3 length: 16 residues. The CDR3 DNA reads as TGTGCCAGTAGTGCGATGACTAGCGGGGGGCCATACGAGCAGTACTTC. It encodes CASSAMTSGGPYEQYF.

This chain links TRBV25-1 with TRBJ2-3; 11 bases align to TRBD2. Germline assignment: CDR1 MGHDK and CDR2 SYGVNS. The junction had 6 bases not matched to a gene; V was cut back by 5 bases and J by 5 bases. The CDR3 totals 15 residues. The CDR3 is CASSTLAGGQDTQYF. CDR3 DNA: TGTGCCAGCAGTACGCTAGCGGGGGGTCAAGATACGCAGTATTTT. The full variable domain, with the rest looked up from reference TRBV25-1 and TRBJ2-3, is EADIYQTPRYLVIGTGKKITLECSQTMGHDKMYWYQQDPGMELHLIHYSYGVNSTEKGDLSSESTVSRIRTEHFPLTLESARPSHTSQYLCASSTLAGGQDTQYFGPGTRLTVL.